Presented here are 17 T cell receptor beta chains from one specimen sequenced in a study of kidney transplant recipient with SARS-CoV-2 infection. TCRdb re-derived calls from the reads in MiXCR, one entry per CDR3 protein. The sample consists of fewer than 250,000 distinct CDR3 sequences, more than 25% of them appearing once. The input for sequencing was a blood sample, taken at baseline and around day 110 from a kidney transplant recipient. These receptors were obtained from a young adult male patient who had COVID-19 and was a kidney transplant recipient. The T cells may come from the graft donor.

The V and J genes are TRBV25-1 and TRBJ1-6; the match to TRBD1 covers 8 bases. Unmatched junction bases numbered 2, after V lost 6 bases and J lost 7 bases. The CDR3 length is 13 residues. Germline values: CDR1 MGHDK, CDR2 SYGVNS. This CDR3 is CASRGQANSPLHF. Here the CDR3 DNA reads TGTGCCAGCAGGGGACAGGCGAATTCACCCCTCCACTTT.

This chain links TRBV15 with TRBJ2-5, with 8 bases matching TRBD1. CDR3 length equals 15 residues. After removal of 5 bases from V and 0 bases from J, the junction contained 5 bases not matched to a gene. In germline, CDR1 is LNHNV, CDR2 YYDKDF (reference sequence). CDR3 sequence: CATSDRTGHQETQYF. Here the CDR3 DNA reads TGTGCCACCAGCGACCGGACAGGGCACCAAGAGACCCAGTACTTC. The variable domain in full, completed from reference TRBV15 and TRBJ2-5, reads DAMVIQNPRYQVTQFGKPVTLSCSQTLNHNVMYWYQQKSSQAPKLLFHYYDKDFNNEADTPDNFQSRRPNTSFCFLDIRSPGLGDTAMYLCATSDRTGHQETQYFGPGTRLLVL.

This clonotype was observed at least ten times. The chain is built from TRBV5-4 and TRBJ1-2, with 8 bases lining up with TRBD1. CDR1 is SGHNT, CDR2 YYREEE, per germline (reference sequence). There are 16 residues in the CDR3. Trimming removed 0 bases from V and 4 bases from J; junction bases left unmatched: 8. CDR3 in amino acids: CASSLVGAGGAYGYTF. The CDR3 DNA sequence: TGTGCCAGCAGCTTGGTTGGGGCAGGGGGCGCCTATGGCTACACCTTC. The complete variable domain, with remaining parts taken from reference TRBV5-4 and TRBJ1-2, reads ETGVTQSPTHLIKTRGQQVTLRCSSQSGHNTVSWYQQALGQGPQFIFQYYREEENGRGNFPPRFSGLQFPNYSSELNVNALELDDSALYLCASSLVGAGGAYGYTFGSGTRLTVV.

At least ten counts were recorded for this clonotype. The chain links TRBV12-3 or TRBV12-4 to TRBJ2-5, with 9 bases lining up with TRBD2. Near its end, the DNA agrees better with TRBJ2-7, so the J call may be wrong. The CDR3 has 14 amino acids. This chain's CDR3 is CASRLSGSSYEQYV. In DNA form, the CDR3 reads TGTGCCAGCAGGCTTAGCGGGAGTTCCTACGAGCAGTACGTC.

This clonotype was recorded many times. The CDR3 sequence is CASSFIPGRRKTYGYTF. The CDR3 DNA follows: TGCGCCAGCAGCTTCATACCAGGACGTCGAAAGACCTATGGCTACACCTTC. J is TRBJ1-2 and V is TRBV4-3; D ambiguous. Between the trimmed V and J ends, which lost 5 bases and 4 bases, there was a span of 23 bases. Per the germline V gene, CDR1 is LGHNA and CDR2 is YSLEER. The CDR3 length is 17 residues.

This clonotype was detected once. Possible read error: a much larger clone is one base away. This chain connects TRBV7-9 to TRBJ2-2, with 12 bases identical to TRBD2. This CDR3 has 16 residues. Germline V gene sequence: CDR1 SEHNR, CDR2 FQNEAQ (reference sequence). The CDR3 DNA follows: TGTGCCAACAGCTTGGCTAGCGGGAGGGCCACCGGGGAGCTGTTTTTT. Amino acids: CANSLASGRATGELFF.

The sample holds a few counts of this clonotype. V and J are TRBV7-9 and TRBJ2-5; TRBD2 matches at 11 bases. This CDR3 has 14 residues. Germline V gene data show CDR1 as SEHNR and CDR2 as FQNEAQ (reference sequence). V lost 8 bases to trimming and J lost 2 bases; unmatched junction nucleotides: 4. The CDR3 nucleotides are TGTGCCAGCTTCTTAGCGGGGGGGCAAGAGACCCAGTACTTC. Amino acid sequence: CASFLAGGQETQYF.

Details on this clonotype: Possible read error: a much larger clone is one base away. The chain combines TRBV30 with TRBJ1-6, with 9 nucleotides matching TRBD1. The CDR3 spans 13 residues. V gave up 6 bases and J gave up 6 bases; unmatched junction bases: 3. Germline assignment: CDR1 GTSNPN and CDR2 SVGIG (reference sequence). CDR3 sequence: CACEDRGNSPLHF. The CDR3 DNA reads TGTGCCTGTGAGGACAGGGGTAATTCACCCCTCCACTTT.

This clonotype was seen repeatedly, ten times or more. The J gene is TRBJ2-2, the V gene TRBV10-2; D tentatively fits TRBD1 or TRBD2 (5 bases each). This CDR3 contains 15 residues. Germline lookup yields CDR1 WSHSY and CDR2 SAAADI. V was cut by 3 bases and J by 2 bases, with 10 bases left in between. DNA for the CDR3: TGCGCCAGCAGTGATCCAGGGAGAAACACCGGGGAGCTGTTTTTT. Amino acid sequence: CASSDPGRNTGELFF.

Comments on this clonotype: A much larger clone sits a single nucleotide away, making a read error possible. V and J are TRBV5-6 and TRBJ2-7; 7 bases fit TRBD1. The CDR3 runs 16 residues. Germline V lookup: CDR1 SGHDT, CDR2 YYEEEE. The CDR3 loop is CTSSLARTGTSYEQYF. As DNA, the CDR3 is TGTACCAGCAGCTTGGCGCGGACAGGAACGTCCTACGAGCAGTACTTC.

With regard to this clonotype: A much larger clone differs from this one at a single base, so this may be a read error. The V gene is TRBV16, the J gene TRBJ1-2, with D unresolved. CDR3 length: 17 residues. Per germline, CDR1 KGHSY and CDR2 FQNENV. The DNA of the CDR3 is TGTGCCAGCAGCTCCGTAAAGGTCGTTAGAAAGACCTATGGCTGCACCTTC. Encoded protein: CASSSVKVVRKTYGCTF.

This clonotype was detected many times. The chain combines TRBV27 with TRBJ1-5, with a weak D call TRBD1 (6 bases). Germline-derived CDR1 and CDR2 are MNHEY and SMNVEV (reference sequence). The V gene lost 3 bases and the J gene lost 6 bases, with 9 bases spanning the gap. This CDR3 has 13 amino acids. CDR3 nucleotide sequence: TGTGCCAGCAGTTTGGACAGTACTCAGCCCCAGCATTTT. It codes for CASSLDSTQPQHF.

This clonotype was seen at least ten times. Compared with germline, one end of the junction differs, possibly owing to a read error. The chain links TRBV2 to TRBJ1-2; D not resolved. Looked up from germline, CDR1 is SNHLY and CDR2 is FYNNEI. The CDR3 totals 8 residues. The CDR3 nucleotides are TGTGCCAGCAGTGAAACTATCTTC. This codes for CASSETIF.

This clonotype was seen repeatedly, ten times or more. V usage is TRBV4-3 and J usage is TRBJ1-2; no definite D call. Between the trimmed V and J ends, which lost 4 bases and 4 bases, there was a span of 22 bases. The germline V gene has CDR1 LGHNA and CDR2 YSLEER. This CDR3 spans 17 amino acids. The CDR3 sequence is CASSRLGGRRKTYGYTF. CDR3 DNA: TGCGCCAGCAGCCGGCTGGGAGGACGTCGAAAGACCTATGGCTACACCTTC.

In its sample, this clonotype was seen many times. V usage is TRBV12-5 and J usage is TRBJ1-2; D is undetermined. The CDR3 totals 13 residues. Trimming left V 1 base short and J 4 bases short, with 7 bases between. From germline, CDR1 is LGHNT and CDR2 FRNRAP. In nucleotides, the CDR3 is TGTGCTAGTGGTTTGGAGGGTCGCTATGGCTACACCTTC. Amino acid sequence: CASGLEGRYGYTF.

This clonotype has a count of ten or more. The chain is built from TRBV24-1 and TRBJ1-2; D gene uncertain. The V end lost 5 bases, the J end lost 4 bases, and 22 bases lay between the germline ends. Looked up from germline, CDR1 is KGHDR and CDR2 is SFDVKD. The CDR3 is 17 residues long. The CDR3 loop reads CATSGTHSTRKTYGYTF. In DNA form, the CDR3 reads TGTGCCACCAGTGGTACTCATAGTACCAGAAAGACCTATGGCTACACCTTC.

Many counts were recorded for this clonotype. This chain uses TRBV7-9 with TRBJ2-3; a weak D match, TRBD1 (7 bases). This CDR3 comprises 17 residues. Per the germline V gene, CDR1 is SEHNR and CDR2 is FQNEAQ (reference sequence). Trimming cost V 3 bases and J 3 bases, with 19 bases left between them. The CDR3 nucleotides read TGTGCCAGCAGCTTTATAGGGCAGGGGGGAAGGACAGATACGCAGTATTTT. This translates into CASSFIGQGGRTDTQYF.